The source of this T cell receptor (beta chain) is a study of blood T cells in healthy people across ages (dated by TCRdb to the mid-2010s). General notes on the study: Template switching captured roughly one uniquely barcoded TCR beta cDNA molecule per two T cells in model experiments. Age-related changes in TCR beta repertoire diversity were measured in the study by deep sequencing normalized with unique cDNA molecular identifiers. Donors were grouped into four age groups: young (average approximately 16 years), middle-aged (approximately 41), aged (over 55) and long-lived (approximately 82). For two donors (one aged 18 to 29 and one aged 80 or older), the study analyzed two additional independent replicas of 1 million unique cDNA reads from the same blood draw.

Overall study results and their limits: Estimates of total diversity based on one million sequenced T cells were considered lower bounds and underestimates. Because the CMV infection status of the donors was unknown, age-related changes in expanded clonotypes may potentially have been confounded. Compared with the aged group, the long-lived group had more naive CD4+ T cells, fewer expanded clones and increased TCR diversity, a pattern suggesting age selection. The percentage of naive T cells measured by flow cytometry correlated strongly with observed TCR beta diversity. Because profiling used bulk unsorted PBMCs, naive and antigen-experienced compartments could not be compared conclusively. Observed TCR beta diversity per million T cells fell roughly linearly with age, and a significant reduction was already apparent by age about 38.

With respect to this clonotype: The clone's antigen remains unknown. No per-base quality is available; no much larger clone lies one base away.

Systemically healthy Caucasian individuals from Russia, some 38 in total and aged roughly 6 to 95 years, were included as donors. Each donor gave 9.5 to 10 milliliters of peripheral blood, drawn into EDTA-treated Vacutainer tubes. Ficoll-Paque density-gradient centrifugation was used to isolate PBMCs, with at least 6.5 million per sample. Trizol reagent was used to extract total RNA from PBMCs, with at least 6 micrograms per sample. The percentages of naive CD45RAhigh/CD27high T cells were determined by flow cytometry on a PBMC aliquot from every donor. The CDR3 starts with the cysteine, ends with the phenylalanine, and has 18 residues. This entry keeps only the CDR3 DNA: 54 bases, framed from base 1. CDR1 LGHNA and CDR2 YNFKEQ are derived from the germline V gene. Library generation was performed with 5' RACE. Sequencing relied on an Illumina HiSeq 2500. A second PCR of 7 to 11 cycles was performed with a sample-barcoded 5' primer and a J-beta primer mix. A template-switch 5' adaptor carrying 12 random nucleotides introduced a unique molecular identifier onto each TCR beta cDNA molecule. Each sample yielded at least 3 million CDR3-containing paired-end reads. The Mint cDNA synthesis kit, primed by a TRBC-specific oligonucleotide, was used to synthesize first-strand cDNA from all RNA. Following uracil-DNA glycosylase treatment, a first 18-cycle PCR with universal primers M1SS and BC2_uni_R was performed on all cDNA. In the authors' own workflow: For normalization, 1 million high-quality reads, each with a distinct molecular identifier, were randomly selected from each sample. Reads with shared molecular identifiers were discarded instead of being binned into consensus sequences. MiTCR, with a Q25 quality threshold and the strictest error-elimination algorithm, was used for CDR3 identification, clonotype clustering and error correction. A nonparametric unseen species model with Euler transformation was used to estimate a lower bound on total TCR beta diversity. TCRdb reprocessed the public reads (quality trimming at Q25 with fastp, clone calling with MiXCR) and kept in-frame beta chains. Rows merge per CDR3 protein into single entries with the most common DNA and genes. TCRdb's processing, not the authors', yielded these V and J calls. In this sample the table shows fewer than 1,200,000 distinct CDR3 sequences, approximately 26% of which occur a single time. The top ten hold less than 0.85% of the sample.

The data also belong to a second study, concerning T cells of mothers and their children. The second study reports: Donors were nine systemically healthy Caucasian individuals: three mothers and their six children. cDNA synthesis consumed the entire amount of extracted RNA, loaded at approximately 1.6 ug RNA in each 15 ul reaction. In the second PCR, sample barcodes and 2-4 random nucleotides were introduced via the M1S primer. Over 9 million TCR beta CDR3 reads came from each mother, compared with approximately 3 million reads from each child. Thymic selection shapes the output of TCR recombination in a similar way in related and unrelated pairs, and inherited differences have a minor effect. Normalized repertoire overlap in related mother-child pairs was always slightly higher than in unrelated mother-child pairs, but the difference was never significant. No persistent microchimeric T cell clones were found, with a detection sensitivity of approximately 100 clones per million clonotypes. Deep NGS was used in the study to compare the TCR beta repertoires of mothers and children and to look for features that separate related mother-child pairs from unrelated individuals. The mean age was about 40 +/- 4 years for the mothers and around 10 +/- 4 years for the children. After adapter ligation was performed with NEBNext reagents, the libraries were sequenced on an Illumina HiSeq 2000 with 100+100 nt paired-end reads. To prevent cross-contamination, the mother and child libraries were prepared one month apart and sequenced in separate runs. For each donor, somewhere between 500,000 and 2,000,000 distinct TCR beta clonotypes were identified. Naive TCR beta clonotypes were estimated from low-frequency clonotypes matched to each donor's FACS-determined naive share, without sorting.

The specimen was blood. This sequence was found in a girl aged 2 to 9 in good health. The rearrangement joined TRBV4-2 to TRBJ2-5, and TRBD1 may be the D gene, going by 6 matching bases. The closer fit of TRBJ2-7 to the DNA end suggests the J call may be wrong. The CDR3 is CASSEQQGITTGANEQYF. In nucleotide form, the sequence is TGTGCCAGCAGCGAGCAGCAGGGGATCACGACCGGGGCTAACGAGCAGTACTTC.